The source of this TCR beta chain is a study of blood T cell repertoires in COVID-19. Symptom resolution, clearance, or two negative PCRs marked the recovered donors of Cohort 3. The CDR3 is made up of 16 amino acids. V was cut by 5 bases and J by 0 bases, with 13 bases left in between. Germline V gives CDR1 KGHDR, CDR2 SFDVKD. The repertoire was sequenced with immunoSEQ multiplex PCR; TCRdb's copy has only in-frame clones and lacks some. The sample consists of just over 300,000 clones, roughly 88% of them appearing once. This TCR came from a man under 40 who had recovered from COVID-19. Sequenced sample: PBMCs or T cells enriched from blood (not recorded which). This rearrangement joins TRBV24-1 to TRBJ1-5, with a tentative D call TRBD1 (5 bases). The CDR3 loop is CATSAGTGNSNQPQHF. CDR3 nucleotides: TGTGCCACCAGTGCCGGAACAGGAAATAGCAATCAGCCCCAGCATTTT.